The rows below give T cell receptor beta chains drawn from one sample of a study of radiation and T cells in renal cell carcinoma. Assay used: immunoSEQ multiplex PCR; TCRdb lists only in-frame clones, some missing. The data hold 100,000 to 150,000 clones, with approximately 78% observed a single time. Sequencing used blood, obtained from a patient whose treatment included radiotherapy and nephrectomy. The receptors shown here come from a woman aged 55-69 years with renal cell carcinoma. CDR3s include the opening cysteine and the closing phenylalanine or tryptophan. The D gene is left open where the match is weak.

TRBV6-5	12	TRBJ1-2	-	CASSYSEVQMIF	TGTGCCAGCAGTTACAGCGAGGTCCAGATGATCTTC
TRBV27	13	TRBJ2-3	-	CASTGGGTDTQYF	TGTGCCAGCACCGGAGGGGGGACAGATACGCAGTATTTT
TRBV7-2	15	TRBJ2-3	-	CASSRAADRTDTQYF	TGTGCCAGCAGCCGCGCGGCAGATCGCACAGATACGCAGTATTTT
TRBV6-1	14	TRBJ2-5	TRBD1	CASGPGQSQETQYF	TGTGCCAGTGGGCCGGGACAGTCCCAAGAGACCCAGTACTTC
TRBV4-3	16	TRBJ1-5	-	CASSQYRTVRNQPQHF	TGCGCCAGCAGCCAATACCGGACAGTCCGCAATCAGCCCCAGCATTTT
TRBV2	15	TRBJ1-2	-	CASSELRGKNYGYTF	TGTGCCAGCAGTGAACTCAGGGGAAAAAACTATGGCTACACCTTC
TRBV28	12	TRBJ2-5	-	CASSRYPETQYF	TGTGCCAGCAGCCGCTACCCGGAGACCCAGTACTTC
TRBV5-1	15	TRBJ2-1	-	CASSNSGTSYNEQFF	TGCGCCAGCAGCAATAGCGGAACATCCTACAATGAGCAGTTCTTC
TRBV2	14	TRBJ2-7	TRBD2	CASRETSGTYEQYF	TGTGCCAGCAGAGAGACTAGCGGCACCTACGAGCAGTACTTC
TRBV9	14	TRBJ2-2	-	CASGWDKITGELFF	TGTGCCAGCGGCTGGGACAAAATCACCGGGGAGCTGTTTTTT
TRBV13	14	TRBJ2-7	-	CASSFPGPSYEQYF	TGTGCCAGCAGCTTTCCGGGACCCAGCTACGAGCAGTACTTC
TRBV5-1	13	TRBJ2-1	-	CASSLGGPNEQFF	TGCGCCAGCAGCTTGGGGGGCCCCAATGAGCAGTTCTTC
TRBV2	10	TRBJ1-2	-	CASRAWGYTF	TGTGCCAGCAGGGCTTGGGGCTACACCTTC
TRBV27	14	TRBJ2-2	TRBD1	CASMEQGYTGELFF	TGTGCCAGCATGGAACAGGGGTACACCGGGGAGCTGTTTTTT
TRBV10-3	14	TRBJ1-1	TRBD1	CAIKRGQGVTEAFF	TGTGCCATCAAAAGGGGACAGGGGGTCACTGAAGCTTTCTTT